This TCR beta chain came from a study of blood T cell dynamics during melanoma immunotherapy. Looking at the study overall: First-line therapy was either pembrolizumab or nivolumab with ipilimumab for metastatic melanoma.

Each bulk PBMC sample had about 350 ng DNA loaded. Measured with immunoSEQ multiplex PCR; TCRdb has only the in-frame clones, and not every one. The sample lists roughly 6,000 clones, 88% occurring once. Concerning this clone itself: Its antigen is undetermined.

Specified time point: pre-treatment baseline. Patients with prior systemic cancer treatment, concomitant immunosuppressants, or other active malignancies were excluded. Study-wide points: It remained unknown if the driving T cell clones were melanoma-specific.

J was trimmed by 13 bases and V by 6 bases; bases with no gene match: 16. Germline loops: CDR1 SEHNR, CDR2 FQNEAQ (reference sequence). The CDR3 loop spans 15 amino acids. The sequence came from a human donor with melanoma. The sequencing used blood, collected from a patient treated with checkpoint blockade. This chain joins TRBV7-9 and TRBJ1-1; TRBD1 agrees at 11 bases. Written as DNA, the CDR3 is TGTGCCAGCAGTTTAACCCCCGGACAGGGGGCGGGTGATTTCTTT. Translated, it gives CASSLTPGQGAGDFF.